The T cell receptor beta chain described here comes from a study of PD-L1 blockade in urothelial cancer. Repertoires were generated with immunoSEQ multiplex PCR, while TCRdb's copy carries only in-frame clones and drops some. This table has fewer than 45,000 clones, 88% appearing once. Time point defined: pretreatment peripheral blood. This clone was counted once. This TCR was sampled from a donor at least 40 years old with urothelial cancer. This specimen was PBMCs, taken around atezolizumab (anti-PD-L1) treatment.

This CDR3 reads CASSQGLAASYEQYF. CDR3 in DNA: TGTGCCAGCAGCCAGGGACTAGCGGCCTCCTACGAGCAGTACTTC. The chain is built from TRBV4-2 and TRBJ2-7, with TRBD2 matching over 11 bases. CDR1 is LGHNA and CDR2 is YNFKEQ in the germline V gene. The trim removed 3 bases at V and 0 bases at J, leaving 1 base unmatched. The CDR3 consists of 15 residues.